The subject of this entry is one T cell receptor beta chain. This specimen belongs to a study of blood T cell repertoires in COVID-19. In the study overall: PBMCs, B-cell-depleted T cells, or T cells provided the cDNA or gDNA that made up the material.

Germline trimming cut 5 bases from V and 4 bases from J; bases unmatched to any gene: 6. CDR3 length: 15 amino acids. The V gene's germline CDR1 is SGHNT and CDR2 YYREEE (reference sequence). TCRdb's copy holds only in-frame clones and misses some; the assay was immunoSEQ multiplex PCR. Of about 170,000 clones listed, around 74% are singletons. V usage is TRBV5-4 and J usage is TRBJ2-7, with 13 nucleotides matching TRBD2. This clonotype originated in an elderly woman with acute or convalescent COVID-19. The source material was peripheral blood. The CDR3 nucleotides are TGTGCCAGCAGTTATGGACTAGCGGGAGAGTACGAGCAGTACTTC. This encodes CASSYGLAGEYEQYF. Together with reference TRBV5-4 and TRBJ2-7, the CDR3 gives the full variable domain: ETGVTQSPTHLIKTRGQQVTLRCSSQSGHNTVSWYQQALGQGPQFIFQYYREEENGRGNFPPRFSGLQFPNYSSELNVNALELDDSALYLCASSYGLAGEYEQYFGPGTRLTVT.